Listed here are 18 T cell receptor beta chains from one sample, sequenced in a study of T cells after yellow fever vaccination. MiXCR, run by TCRdb on the 5' RACE reads, gives a single entry per CDR3 protein. The table has roughly 260,000 distinct CDR3 sequences, about an eighth seen once. The sequences come from CD4+ T cells sorted from PBMCs, collected 45 days after the yellow fever booster vaccination. The origin of the receptors is a man younger than 40 who received the YFV17D yellow fever vaccine.

The gene calls are TRBV29-1 and TRBJ2-1; D is ambiguous. This CDR3 region has 16 residues. V was pared by 4 bases and J by 0 bases, with 16 bases between. From germline, CDR1 is SQVTM and CDR2 ANQGSEA. CDR3: CSVAASLRSSYNEQFF. The DNA of the CDR3 is TGCAGCGTTGCCGCGTCGTTGCGGAGCTCCTACAATGAGCAGTTCTTC.

The chain employs TRBV30 and TRBJ2-1; TRBD2 agrees at 10 bases. V lost 0 bases, J lost 7 bases, and 3 bases stayed unmatched. The CDR3 is 14 residues long. Germline V gives CDR1 GTSNPN, CDR2 SVGIG (reference sequence). The CDR3 is CAWSVLAGRNEQFF. The CDR3 coding sequence is TGTGCCTGGAGTGTACTAGCGGGGAGGAATGAGCAGTTCTTC.

This clonotype was observed a handful of times. The chain links TRBV5-1 to TRBJ1-3; D gene uncertain. V lost 0 bases and J lost 3, with 13 bases in between. CDR1 is SGHRS, CDR2 YFSETQ, per germline. This CDR3 comprises 16 residues. The chain's CDR3 is CASSLAGGVGGNTIYF. As DNA, the CDR3 is TGCGCCAGCAGCTTGGCCGGTGGAGTAGGTGGAAACACCATATATTTT.

This clonotype was seen a handful of times. The V call is TRBV7-2, the J call TRBJ2-2, with D perhaps TRBD2 (5 bases). The V end lost 1 base, the J end lost 7 bases, and 13 bases lay between the germline ends. The CDR3 covers 15 residues. Germline values: CDR1 SGHTA, CDR2 FQGNSA. DNA of the CDR3: TGTGCCAGCAGCTTAGAGCGGAGCCTTATCGGGGAGCTGTTTTTT. Protein: CASSLERSLIGELFF.

The chain links TRBV5-1 to TRBJ2-6; D is possibly TRBD1 (5 bases). V was clipped by 0 bases and J by 1 base, with 17 bases between them. The CDR3 contains 19 residues. Looked up from germline, CDR1 is SGHRS and CDR2 is YFSETQ. CDR3 nucleotides: TGCGCCAGCAGCTTGGCCCCCCTTCGACAGTCATCTGGGGCCAACGTCCTGACTTTC. Its protein is CASSLAPLRQSSGANVLTF.

The genes are TRBV18 and TRBJ2-1, with D uncertain. V dropped 2 bases and J dropped 7 bases, with 15 bases sitting between them. CDR3 length: 15 amino acids. CDR1 and CDR2 from the germline V gene are KGHSH and LQKENI. This CDR3 reads CASSPLSATGNEQFF. In DNA, the CDR3 is TGTGCCAGCTCACCATTATCGGCAACTGGTAATGAGCAGTTCTTC.

This clonotype was seen a few times. The V and J genes are TRBV6-1 and TRBJ2-3; D is possibly TRBD2 (7 bases). Per the germline V gene, CDR1 is MNHNS and CDR2 is SASEGT. The V gene lost 11 bases and the J gene lost 2 bases, with 20 bases spanning the gap. The CDR3 extends over 15 amino acids. The CDR3 reads CAAKGSAGATDTQYF. The CDR3, as DNA: TGTGCCGCAAAGGGCTCGGCGGGGGCCACAGATACGCAGTATTTT.

This clonotype has only a few counts. The V call is TRBV7-2, the J call TRBJ1-1; D unclear. The CDR3 contains 13 residues. The germline gives CDR1 SGHTA, CDR2 FQGNSA. V was cut by 4 bases and J by 3 bases, with 9 bases left in between. CDR3 DNA: TGTGCCAGCAGCTCGCTTGTGCACACTGAAGCTTTCTTT. This codes for CASSSLVHTEAFF.

This clonotype turned up a few times. The J gene is TRBJ2-7, the V gene TRBV18; tentative D call: TRBD1 (6 bases). This CDR3 region has 14 residues. In germline, CDR1 is KGHSH, CDR2 LQKENI. With 7 bases removed from V and 5 bases from J, the gap between germline ends came to 18 bases. The CDR3 loop reads CASLGTDSNHEQYF. In nucleotides, the CDR3 is TGTGCCAGCTTGGGCACGGACAGTAACCACGAGCAGTACTTC.

The table lists this clonotype with a count of one. V usage is TRBV15 and J usage is TRBJ1-2; TRBD1 is a possible D gene (6 bases). Germline CDR1 LNHNV, CDR2 YYDKDF (reference sequence). Trimming took off 4 bases at V and 1 base at J, with 13 bases between the two ends. There are 15 residues in the CDR3. In DNA form, the CDR3 reads TGTGCCACCAGCATGGACAGTCTTCGTAACTATGGCTACACCTTC. Translation: CATSMDSLRNYGYTF.

There are a few counts of this clonotype. The chain carries TRBV27 and TRBJ2-1; unclear D gene. The CDR3 spans 14 residues. The V end was cut by 9 bases, the J end by 10 bases, with 22 bases between. CDR1 MNHEY and CDR2 SMNVEV come from the germline V gene (reference sequence). CDR3 loop: CARIRLVRAYEQFF. CDR3 in DNA: TGTGCCAGGATCCGGCTAGTAAGGGCGTACGAGCAGTTCTTC.

Ten or more counts support this clonotype. V usage is TRBV7-6 and J usage is TRBJ2-5; 8 bases map to TRBD1. V shed 4 bases, J shed 0 bases, and the junction held 7 bases outside the gene matches. This CDR3 has 16 residues. Germline V gives CDR1 SGHVS, CDR2 FNYEAQ. This CDR3 reads CASSSIGTGNQETQYF. The CDR3 DNA sequence: TGTGCCAGCAGCTCCATAGGGACAGGCAACCAAGAGACCCAGTACTTC.

The V call is TRBV10-1, the J call TRBJ2-2; 12 bases are a match to TRBD2. The CDR3 is made up of 18 amino acids. Germline assignment: CDR1 WNHNN and CDR2 SYGVQD (reference sequence). Trimming removed 0 bases from V and 3 bases from J; junction bases left unmatched: 5. CDR3 in DNA: TGCGCCAGCAGTGAGTCGACTAGCGGGAGCTTGGACACCGGGGAGCTGTTTTTT. It yields the protein CASSESTSGSLDTGELFF.

This clonotype came up a few times. This rearrangement joins TRBV20-1 to TRBJ1-1; a weak D match, TRBD1 (5 bases). The germline V gene encodes CDR1 DFQATT and CDR2 SNEGSKA (reference sequence). This CDR3 contains 14 residues. The CDR3 DNA is TGCAAGGGAAGGGGTTGGGTAGAGAACACTGAAGCTTTCTTT. Its protein is CKGRGWVENTEAFF.

This clonotype was seen more than once but under ten times. V usage is TRBV30 and J usage is TRBJ2-1; D is ambiguous. CDR1 is GTSNPN, CDR2 SVGIG, per germline (reference sequence). The germline V and J ends were trimmed by 4 bases and 0 bases, with 10 bases remaining between them. This CDR3 is 14 amino acids long. CDR3 loop: CAWNDESSYNEQFF. In nucleotides, the CDR3 is TGTGCCTGGAACGACGAAAGCTCCTACAATGAGCAGTTCTTC.

V gene TRBV7-2 combines with J gene TRBJ2-6, with TRBD1 as a possible D gene (5 bases). The CDR3 runs to 14 residues. V was cut by 5 bases and J by 4 bases, with 9 bases left in between. The germline V gene has CDR1 SGHTA and CDR2 FQGNSA. CDR3 sequence reads: CASSHRSGANVLTF. CDR3 nucleotides: TGTGCCAGCAGCCACAGGAGCGGGGCCAACGTCCTGACTTTC. Based on the CDR3 plus reference TRBV7-2 and TRBJ2-6, the full variable domain is GAGVSQSPSNKVTEKGKDVELRCDPISGHTALYWYRQSLGQGLEFLIYFQGNSAPDKSGLPSDRFSAERTGGSVSTLTIQRTQQEDSAVYLCASSHRSGANVLTFGAGSRLTVL.

This clonotype was found a few times. The chain has TRBV12-3 or TRBV12-4 and TRBJ2-7; TRBD2 aligns across 12 bases. This CDR3 region has 14 residues. Trimming cost V 3 bases and J 8 bases; bases outside gene matches: 5. The DNA of the CDR3 is TGTGCCAGCAGTTTCGCTAGCGGGGGGGGAAAGCAGTACTTC. Amino acid sequence: CASSFASGGGKQYF.

This sequence joins TRBV3-1 and TRBJ2-7; 8 bases align to TRBD1. Germline V lookup: CDR1 LGHDT, CDR2 YNNKEL (reference sequence). The V and J ends lost 7 bases and 5 bases, in that order; junction bases with no gene match: 13. The CDR3 has 15 amino acids. For the CDR3, the DNA is TGTGCCAGCAATGCTCGGGGACAGGCGCCCCACGAGCAGTACTTC. This encodes CASNARGQAPHEQYF.